The rows below give T cell receptor beta chains drawn from one sample of a study of cytomegalovirus exposure and HLA in healthy donors. The repertoire was sequenced with immunoSEQ multiplex PCR; TCRdb's copy has only in-frame clones and lacks some. The data show about 170,000 clones, roughly 80% seen once. The sample comprised PBMCs. The receptors originated from a woman aged 45-60 years in good health and CMV-seropositive. CDR3s include the opening cysteine and the closing phenylalanine or tryptophan. The order of the fields is D gene, V gene, J gene, CDR3 protein. D genes are given only for firm matches.

>TRBD2|TRBV5-1|TRBJ2-5
CASSLSTSGYQETQYF
>.|TRBV5-1|TRBJ1-1
CASSLQTMNTEAFF
>.|TRBV5-1|TRBJ2-4
CASSGDFNIQYF
>TRBD1|TRBV5-1|TRBJ2-1
CASCTGGEVDEQFF
>.|TRBV7-2|TRBJ1-5
CASSLAANQPQHF
>.|TRBV28|TRBJ2-1
CASRALRQAYNEQFF
>.|TRBV28|TRBJ2-3
CASSFVRGGRADTQYF
>.|TRBV2|TRBJ1-5
CASSEAPTTGNEPQHF
>.|TRBV6-6|TRBJ1-1
CASSYGGTEAFF
>TRBD1|TRBV6-6|TRBJ2-3
CASSPRTGPRDTQYF
>.|TRBV6-5|TRBJ2-7
CASSRRTTGAYEQYF
>TRBD2|TRBV4-1|TRBJ2-7
CASSQEFLAGGGRQYF
>.|TRBV7-2|TRBJ2-3
CASNRERIDTQYF
>TRBD2|TRBV7-2|TRBJ2-3
CASSLVSGGAIDTQYF
>.|TRBV5-4|TRBJ2-7
CASSLGGRSRATYEQYF
>.|TRBV6-5|TRBJ2-5
CATARAPQETQYF
>.|TRBV5-1|TRBJ2-2
CASSWGGNTGELFF
>.|TRBV11-2|TRBJ2-1
CASSFQAGTPPSGQFF
>TRBD1|TRBV5-1|TRBJ1-1
CASENKGAGEMNTEAFF
>TRBD1|TRBV28|TRBJ2-3
CASEEDRGSDTQYF
>.|TRBV5-1|TRBJ2-7
CASSGVGGKISFHEQYF
>.|TRBV19|TRBJ1-2
CASSRRDVGYGYTF
>.|TRBV6-5|TRBJ1-2
CASSSGRANYGYTF
>TRBD1|TRBV11-1|TRBJ1-5
CASSSSGQLGQPQHF
>.|TRBV30|TRBJ1-1
CAWSRTGNTEAFF
>.|TRBV21-1|TRBJ1-3
CASSKADGQMGNTIYF
>TRBD1|TRBV25-1|TRBJ1-2
CASSESRTGINLYGYTF
>.|TRBV7-9|TRBJ1-2
CASSFLVGDGYTF
>.|TRBV28|TRBJ1-4
CASRSGGVGEKLFF
>.|TRBV10-1|TRBJ2-7
CASHFEQYF
>TRBD1|TRBV6-6|TRBJ2-1
CASMETGVPNEQFF
>.|TRBV7-2|TRBJ2-7
CASSSGLVRSEQYF
>TRBD1|TRBV5-1|TRBJ2-3
CASSGTGSFTQYF
>.|TRBV7-2|TRBJ2-7
CASSADYSGYEQYF
>.|TRBV28|TRBJ2-7
CASSFLGTHTYEQYF
>.|TRBV7-9|TRBJ1-2
CSSSLSSVSSGYGYTF
>.|TRBV5-1|TRBJ1-1
CASSLAEGVNTEAFF
>.|TRBV5-1|TRBJ2-7
CASSLAGGPQGEQYF
>.|TRBV7-6|TRBJ2-7
CASSLASRGASYEQYF
>TRBD1|TRBV9|TRBJ1-5
CASSGDRGNQPQHF
>.|TRBV15|TRBJ2-5
CATSRDLLETQYF
>.|TRBV7-9|TRBJ1-1
CSSSSGMNTEAFF
>TRBD1|TRBV4-1|TRBJ2-7
CASSQDGQGEQYF